The clone carrying this T cell receptor beta chain was seen many times. Its antigen is not known. The ends were cut back, 2 bases at V and 7 bases at J, with 9 bases in the middle. Germline V CDR1 and CDR2: SGHTA, FQGNSA. The CDR3 sequence is 13 residues long. This specimen belongs to a study of regulatory T cells in long-lasting Graves disease. About the research overall: Persistent Graves' disease required over 5 years of antithyroid drugs and positive TSH receptor antibodies. The study, taken as a whole, reports: Sharing of public clonotypes was greater in persistent patients (about 2,700) than in new patients (fewer than 1,000). The TCR repertoire of persistent Graves' patients was less diverse than that of newly diagnosed ones. Having few samples may have compromised the accuracy.

Arm-PCR with iRepertoire HTBI primers amplified the CDR3 regions for these TCR beta libraries. TCRdb itself ran the multiplex PCR reads through MiXCR, one entry per CDR3 protein. Of 500,000 to 800,000 distinct CDR3 sequences in the sample, 30% were seen once. Time point here: persistent/refractory GD, antithyroid drugs over 5 years with positive TRAb. The TCR library used RNA extracted from PBMCs. The chain couples TRBV7-2 to TRBJ2-1; no definite D call. The clonotype was recovered from a female donor with Graves disease. The material sequenced was peripheral blood mononuclear cells (PBMCs), taken when the disease was refractory, from a patient treated with antithyroid drugs. The CDR3 region has the DNA TGTGCCAGCAGCTTACAGCAGATAAATGAGCAGTTCTTC. Amino acids: CASSLQQINEQFF.